The 9 T cell receptor beta chains presented below share a single source sample, sequenced in a study of T cells in Graves' hyperthyroidism and ophthalmopathy (dated by TCRdb to between 2018 and 2021). Library preparation employed multiplex PCR. The instrument given in TCRdb is Illumina HiSeq 2000. The TCR beta CDR3 regions were amplified from RNA transcripts. The first round of RT-PCR for the TCR CDR3 was performed with the HTBI primer set and the Qiagen OneStep RT-PCR kit. TCRdb trimmed the raw reads at Q25, called clones with MiXCR and kept productive beta chains. Each CDR3 protein gets just one entry, which takes the most common genes and DNA from the rows behind it. A total of about 270,000 distinct CDR3 sequences appear in this sample, approximately 21% of them only once. The top ten constitute roughly 60% of the sample. What was sequenced was blood. These receptors were obtained from a man aged 25 to 40 with Graves' ophthalmopathy.

V gene TRBV6-1 combines with J gene TRBJ2-5; D is uncertain. Germline-derived CDR1 and CDR2 are MNHNS and SASEGT. V gave up 6 bases and J gave up 0 bases, with 8 bases separating them. This CDR3 is built from 13 residues. The DNA for the CDR3 is TGTGCCAGCAGGATGACAAACCAAGAGACCCAGTACTTC. Translation gives CASRMTNQETQYF.

The chain has TRBV12-3 or TRBV12-4 and TRBJ2-4; D might be TRBD1 (5 bases). Trimming left V 3 bases short and J 6 bases short, with 12 bases between. CDR3 size: 14 residues. The CDR3 coding sequence is TGTGCCAGCAGTTTTGGCAGGGTTGGAAACATTCAGTACTTC. It translates to CASSFGRVGNIQYF.

About this clonotype: Mismatch with germline at one junction end may stem from a read error. The gene calls are TRBV28 and TRBJ1-5, with a possible D match to TRBD1 (6 bases). The V gene's germline CDR1 is MDHEN and CDR2 SYDVKM. This CDR3 region has 13 residues. The CDR3 spells CASSLGGKQPQHF. The CDR3 nucleotides are TGTGCCAGCAGTTTGGGGGGCAAACAGCCCCAGCATTTT.

The CDR3 region has the DNA TGTGCCAGCAGTTTAGCGCAGACTAGCGGGAGGCTCAATGAGCAGTTCTTC. It codes for CASSLAQTSGRLNEQFF. The chain joins TRBV12-3 or TRBV12-4 to TRBJ2-1; 13 bases are shared with TRBD2. This CDR3 contains 17 residues. V was pared by 0 bases and J by 6 bases, with 5 bases of the junction left unmatched.

This chain links TRBV29-1 with TRBJ1-3; possibly TRBD1 for D (6 bases). Germline V CDR1 and CDR2: SQVTM, ANQGSEA. V dropped 4 bases and J dropped 4 bases, with 14 bases sitting between them. The CDR3 contains 14 residues. The CDR3 is CSVVEGHSGNTIYF. CDR3 nucleotide sequence: TGCAGCGTTGTGGAGGGACACTCAGGAAACACCATATATTTT.

The chain links TRBV15 to TRBJ1-6; 10 bases line up with TRBD1. This CDR3 region has 16 residues. The germline V gene has CDR1 LNHNV and CDR2 YYDKDF (reference sequence). V gave up 1 base and J gave up 8 bases; unmatched junction bases: 5. Here the CDR3 DNA reads TGTGCCACCAGCAGAGTGACAGGGGGCTGGCATTCACCCCTCCACTTT. Its translation: CATSRVTGGWHSPLHF. Together with reference TRBV15 and TRBJ1-6, the CDR3 gives the full variable domain: DAMVIQNPRYQVTQFGKPVTLSCSQTLNHNVMYWYQQKSSQAPKLLFHYYDKDFNNEADTPDNFQSRRPNTSFCFLDIRSPGLGDTAMYLCATSRVTGGWHSPLHFGNGTRLTVT.

This chain joins TRBV18 and TRBJ2-7; TRBD2 might be the D (6 bases). V was pared by 3 bases and J by 9 bases, with 24 bases between. Germline V CDR1 and CDR2: KGHSH, LQKENI. This CDR3 is built from 16 residues. The CDR3: CASSPDSPGALGVQYF. The DNA of the CDR3 is TGTGCCAGCTCACCGGATTCTCCGGGAGCACTAGGGGTGCAGTACTTC.

This clonotype was seen many times. The J gene is TRBJ2-1, the V gene TRBV20-1, with D tentatively TRBD1 (6 bases). Trimming pared 6 bases from V and 4 bases from J, leaving 19 bases between. In germline, CDR1 is DFQATT, CDR2 SNEGSKA (reference sequence). This CDR3 spans 15 amino acids. CDR3 coding DNA: TGCAGTGCCTCCTCTGCGGACAGATTTTACAATGAGCAGTTCTTC. Amino acid sequence: CSASSADRFYNEQFF.

This clonotype was counted ten times or more. CDR3 coding DNA: TGTGCCAGCAGCGTAGGCCTAGCGGGAGGGAACACAGATACGCAGTATTTT. It specifies CASSVGLAGGNTDTQYF. This sequence joins TRBV9 and TRBJ2-3; 12 bases are shared with TRBD2. V was pared by 0 bases and J by 2 bases, with 4 bases of the junction left unmatched. The CDR3 length is 17 residues. In germline, CDR1 is SGDLS, CDR2 YYNGEE.